A single sample is the source of the 13 T cell receptor beta chains below, sequenced in a study of beta chain features in type 1 diabetes (dated by TCRdb to the late 2010s). Receptor amplification or capture employed the immunoSEQ multiplex PCR assay. The entire isolated RNA was reverse transcribed using the High Capacity cDNA Reverse Transcription Kit, and thus expressed TCRB transcripts were sequenced. Here the immuneACCESS table is served through TCRdb, limited to in-frame sequences with V and J called. Missing clones are a known gap in these copies; in checked studies unresolved V genes cover under half, and the rest lacks a known reason. In all, the sample holds fewer than 650,000 clones, and around 16% of those were seen once. The ten largest clones represent about 0.086% of the sample. The sample consisted of naive CD4+ T cells from blood. The cell subset or site tag for this specimen amounts to: true naive CD4+ T cells. Receptor source: a man in his late teens or twenties in good health.

A few counts support this clone. V is TRBV30 and J is TRBJ1-4; weak D call: TRBD1 (5 bases). The V gene lost 3 bases and the J gene lost 5 bases, with 10 bases spanning the gap. Germline V gives CDR1 GTSNPN, CDR2 SVGIG (reference sequence). CDR3 length: 13 residues. For the CDR3, the DNA is TGTGCCTGGAGCCGGGGACTGAATGAAAAACTGTTTTTT. Encoded protein: CAWSRGLNEKLFF.

This clone was counted a single time. CDR3: CASSSRTSGYQETQYF. DNA for the CDR3: TGTGCCAGCAGCTCCAGGACTAGCGGCTACCAAGAGACCCAGTACTTC. V usage is TRBV27 and J usage is TRBJ2-5; TRBD2 matches at 10 bases. With 6 bases clipped from V and 0 bases from J, the junction kept 7 bases outside the gene matches. This CDR3 is 16 amino acids long. The germline V gene has CDR1 MNHEY and CDR2 SMNVEV (reference sequence).

This clone was found a few times. This chain links TRBV14 with TRBJ2-5; D call uncertain. V was cut by 1 base and J by 5 bases, with 5 bases left in between. The germline gives CDR1 SGHDN, CDR2 FVKESK. The CDR3 has 12 amino acids. Here the CDR3 DNA reads TGTGCCAGCAGCCAAGGCCGGGAGACCCAGTACTTC. Encoded protein: CASSQGRETQYF.

The table lists this clone with a few counts. This CDR3 reads CASSQRTGTNTGELFF. CDR3 nucleotides: TGCGCCAGCAGCCAACGGACAGGGACGAACACCGGGGAGCTGTTTTTT. The V and J genes are TRBV4-3 and TRBJ2-2; TRBD1 agrees at 8 bases. Germline CDR1 is LGHNA and CDR2 is YSLEER. J gave up 0 bases and V 2 bases, and 2 bases lay outside the gene matches. This CDR3 contains 16 residues.

A few counts support this clone. The rearrangement links TRBV7-9 to TRBJ1-1; maybe TRBD1 (5 bases). Trimming removed 0 bases from V and 1 base from J, with 6 bases in between. This CDR3 has 14 amino acids. CDR1 and CDR2 from the germline V gene are SEHNR and FQNEAQ (reference sequence). CDR3 loop: CASSLAGTNTEAFF. The CDR3 DNA is TGTGCCAGCAGCTTAGCGGGGACGAACACTGAAGCTTTCTTT.

The gene calls are TRBV10-3 and TRBJ2-3, with 11 bases fitting TRBD1. V lost 6 bases and J lost 11; bases outside the gene matches: 10. Germline CDR1 is ENHRY and CDR2 is SYGVKD. The CDR3 has 14 amino acids. In DNA form, the CDR3 reads TGTGCCATCAGCTCGGGACAGGGGGGCGCGGTGCAGTATTTT. It codes for CAISSGQGGAVQYF.

The V gene is TRBV9, the J gene TRBJ1-4; D possibly corresponds to TRBD1 (6 bases). The CDR3 consists of 14 residues. The germline CDR1 and CDR2 sequences are SGDLS and YYNGEE. The V end lost 1 base, the J end lost 8 bases, and 12 bases lay between the germline ends. CDR3 amino acids: CASSVRDTTEKLFF. CDR3 DNA: TGTGCCAGCAGCGTAAGGGACACAACAGAAAAACTGTTTTTT.

The chain carries TRBV9 and TRBJ2-5, with 15 bases aligning to TRBD2. The DNA end favors TRBJ2-7, so the J call may be wrong. Germline V gives CDR1 SGDLS, CDR2 YYNGEE. This CDR3 is 16 amino acids long. Here the CDR3 DNA reads TGTGCCAGCAGCCTTGGACTAGCGGGAGGGGCCTACGAGCAGTACTTC. It codes for CASSLGLAGGAYEQYF.

This clone was counted between two and nine times. The chain links TRBV18 to TRBJ2-7; no definite D call. From germline, CDR1 is KGHSH and CDR2 LQKENI. The length of the CDR3 is 12 residues. V was shortened by 0 bases and J by 8 bases, with 8 bases between the two germline ends. DNA of the CDR3: TGTGCCAGCTCACCACCGTTCCAGCAGCAGTACTTC. As protein: CASSPPFQQQYF. Combining the CDR3 with reference TRBV18 and TRBJ2-7 gives the whole variable domain NAGVMQNPRHLVRRRGQEARLRCSPMKGHSHVYWYRQLPEEGLKFMVYLQKENIIDESGMPKERFSAEFPKEGPSILRIQQVVRGDSAAYFCASSPPFQQQYFGPGTRLTVT.

This clone has just a few counts. V usage is TRBV5-1 and J usage is TRBJ2-7; D may be TRBD1 (6 bases). Trimming took off 0 bases at V and 3 bases at J, with 10 bases between the two ends. CDR1 is SGHRS, CDR2 YFSETQ, per germline. The CDR3 contains 14 residues. The CDR3 DNA reads TGCGCCAGCAGCTTGGCGGACAGCCACTACGAGCAGTACTTC. Its protein product is CASSLADSHYEQYF.

The chain has TRBV28 and TRBJ1-5; possible D gene TRBD1, 6 bases. Germline CDR1 is MDHEN and CDR2 is SYDVKM. Trimming removed 6 bases at V and 4 bases at J, with 16 bases between. This CDR3 comprises 15 residues. This CDR3 reads CASRFDGTFNQPQHF. The DNA for the CDR3 is TGTGCCAGCAGATTTGACGGGACATTTAATCAGCCCCAGCATTTT.

The rearrangement links TRBV2 to TRBJ2-1, with TRBD2 matching over 10 bases. This CDR3 comprises 16 residues. The germline CDR1 and CDR2 sequences are SNHLY and FYNNEI. Losses at the gene ends were 6 bases for V and 7 bases for J; bases not matched to a gene: 12. The DNA of the CDR3 is TGTGCCAGCAGCGCCCGAGCTATACTAGCGGGGAATGAGCAGTTCTTC. Its translation is CASSARAILAGNEQFF.

This sequence joins TRBV7-7 and TRBJ2-7; a weak D match, TRBD1 (6 bases). The ends were cut back, 5 bases at V and 0 bases at J, with 8 bases in the middle. The length of the CDR3 is 13 residues. CDR1 SSHAT and CDR2 FNYEAQ come from the germline V gene (reference sequence). CDR3 in amino acids: CASSPTGSYEQYF. CDR3 DNA sequence: TGTGCCAGCAGCCCGACAGGCTCCTACGAGCAGTACTTC.